The source of this T cell receptor (beta chain) is a study of glioma-infiltrating T cells. Study outcomes and limitations: Tissue and blood shared very few CDR3 sequences. Tissue-blood divergence was below expectation in non-neoplastic patients, above in gliomas.

Per the germline V gene, CDR1 is MNHNS and CDR2 is SASEGT. J was trimmed by 7 bases and V by 8 bases; bases with no gene match: 10. This CDR3 has 14 amino acids. Using RNA template, CDR3s of TCR alpha and beta were amplified with iRepertoire arm-PCR. TCRdb redid the calling of the multiplex PCR reads with MiXCR, one entry per CDR3 protein. The table lists about 210,000 distinct CDR3 sequences, approximately 30% of them singletons, with around 20% in the top ten. To note about this clonotype: Its matching antigen is unknown.

This sequence joins TRBV6-1 and TRBJ2-1; 8 bases fit TRBD2. The source of this sequence is a human donor with low-grade glioma or glioblastoma, undergoing nonglioma brain surgery, or in good health (not recorded which). The source material was glioma tissue, nonneoplastic brain tissue, or PBMCs (not recorded which). The CDR3 here is CASGPGLATNEQFF. CDR3 coding DNA: TGTGCCAGCGGTCCTGGACTAGCTACGAATGAGCAGTTCTTC.